The clone carrying this T cell receptor (beta chain) was counted only a few times. Its antigen remains unidentified. This entry comes from a study of T-cell memory formation after mild COVID-19. V was shortened by 4 bases and J by 0 bases, with 6 bases between the two germline ends. Germline V gene sequence: CDR1 LGHDT, CDR2 YNNKEL (reference sequence). CDR3 length: 13 residues. The study, taken as a whole, reports: Specificity for SARS-CoV-2 was not confirmed among the second-wave clones peaking on day 37. The finding that pre-infection memory included some responding clones suggested that cross-reactive memory joined.

Sample barcodes and UMIs were carried by the TCR alpha and TCR beta cDNA libraries that 5'RACE generated with constant-segment primers. TCRdb used MiXCR to reprocess the 5' RACE reads, holding one entry per CDR3 protein. The top ten hold 8.4% of the sample, which has around 530,000 distinct CDR3 sequences, about 20% seen once. The sample comprised PBMCs or a T cell subset sorted from them (not recorded which). This rearrangement joins TRBV3-1 to TRBJ1-2; no clear D. The sequence derives from an adult woman who had mild COVID-19 (a few samples of this study predate the infection). Cell type and time point are not known. CDR3 loop: CASSLETNYGYTF. The CDR3 bases are TGTGCCAGCAGCCTGGAGACTAACTATGGCTACACCTTC.